Here is one T cell receptor (beta chain) with its context. Its cognate antigen is unknown. This CDR3 spans 15 amino acids. The germline V gene encodes CDR1 LNHDA and CDR2 SQIVND (reference sequence). V lost 5 bases to trimming and J lost 2 bases; unmatched junction nucleotides: 8. This sample is part of a study of T cell responses to AZD1222 COVID-19 vaccine. Study outcomes and limitations: The CD4 TCRs associated with vaccination extended across spike and predominated at 160-218 and 743-854. Vaccination with two AZD1222 doses was followed by a rise in Spike-specific TCR breadth and depth.

The assay was immunoSEQ multiplex PCR, and TCRdb's table has in-frame clones only and misses some. The data show roughly 150,000 clones, around 92% seen once. This chain connects TRBV19 to TRBJ2-7, with 8 bases identical to TRBD2. The sample here was peripheral blood, taken 28 days after the second AZD1222 dose. This clonotype originated in an adult who received the AZD1222 COVID-19 vaccine. DNA of the CDR3: TGTGCCAGTAGTGAAAGCGGGAGATCTACCTACGAGCAGTACTTC. This sequence encodes CASSESGRSTYEQYF.